This T cell receptor (beta chain) was profiled in a study of shared clonotypes between healthy human individuals. Naive CD8 cells lacked CD45RO and underwent positive selection for CCR7, leaving out terminally differentiated effector memory CD45RA+ cells. Study donors comprised healthy, HIV-negative adults devoid of recent acute infection or vaccination. There are 11 residues in the CDR3. The V gene's germline CDR1 is MGHDK and CDR2 SYGVNS. V was trimmed by 2 bases and J by 5 bases, leaving 4 bases between them. Every subset had its genomic DNA shared out evenly among several immunoSEQ plates. Authors' analysis steps: ImmunoSEQ output held junction-only sequences without quality scores, so filtering differed. The data were produced by immunoSEQ multiplex PCR, yet TCRdb's version contains in-frame clones alone and is incomplete. D and trimming were read from the DNA, whereas the V and J calls and clone size are those reported in that table. This sample has millions of clones, with 90% to 95% found just once.

The clonotype comes from a man aged 18 to 30 in good health. Some clones in this sample may be carry-over from other donors' samples. The chain carries TRBV25-1 and TRBJ2-7; D remains ambiguous. Sequencing used naive CD8+ T cells from PBMCs. The chain's CDR3 is CASSEGHEQYF. The CDR3 DNA follows: TGTGCCAGCAGTGAAGGACACGAGCAGTACTTC.